These T cell receptor beta chains were read from a single sample in a study of shared clonotypes between healthy human individuals. Data came from immunoSEQ multiplex PCR; TCRdb stores just in-frame clones and leaves some out. The data contain around 340,000 clones, less than 85% of them singletons. The source material was memory CD4+ T cells sorted from blood. These receptors came from a young man in good health. Both conserved end residues are part of each CDR3. D genes are given only for firm matches. Clone size, where shown, is once, few, many, or a class for clones that have expanded.

v_gene	j_gene	d_gene	abundance	CDR3aa	CDR3nt
TRBV6-5	TRBJ1-6	NA	NA	CASREGGLHSPLHF	TGTGCCAGCAGAGAGGGAGGGTTACATTCACCCCTCCACTTT
TRBV9	TRBJ2-5	TRBD1	once	CASSVRGTANQETQYF	TGTGCCAGCAGCGTAAGAGGGACAGCTAACCAAGAGACCCAGTACTTC
TRBV5-1	TRBJ2-7	NA	few	CASSLPGRRNSYEQYF	TGCGCCAGCAGCTTGCCCGGACGGAGGAACTCCTACGAGCAGTACTTC
TRBV30	TRBJ1-4	NA	few	CAWSGDSNEKLFF	TGTGCCTGGAGTGGCGACTCTAATGAAAAACTGTTTTTT
TRBV2	TRBJ1-5	TRBD1	NA	CASSVGTGLHF	TGTGCCAGCAGTGTCGGGACAGGCCTGCATTTT
TRBV7-9	TRBJ2-3	TRBD1	NA	CASSPITDRVDTQYF	TGTGCCAGCAGCCCTATTACGGACAGGGTAGATACGCAGTATTTT
TRBV27	TRBJ2-7	TRBD1	NA	CASSPTTGLANEQYF	TGTGCCAGCAGTCCAACGACAGGGCTGGCGAACGAGCAGTACTTC
TRBV28	TRBJ2-5	TRBD1	NA	CASTLDRVRKTQYF	TGTGCCAGCACCCTGGACAGGGTGAGGAAGACCCAGTACTTC
TRBV5-1	TRBJ2-1	TRBD2	once	CASSLNTAGVNEQFF	TGCGCCAGCAGCTTAAATACGGCGGGGGTCAATGAGCAGTTCTTC
TRBV4-2	TRBJ2-2	NA	NA	CASSQDTGRFGELFF	TGTGCCAGCAGCCAAGACACGGGGAGATTCGGGGAGCTGTTTTTT
TRBV19	TRBJ2-1	NA	NA	CASSMGLALLGEQFF	TGTGCCAGTAGTATGGGTCTAGCGTTACTAGGGGAGCAGTTCTTC
TRBV6-6	TRBJ2-1	TRBD2	NA	CASWTSGSLNEQFF	TGTGCCAGTTGGACTAGCGGGAGTCTCAATGAGCAGTTCTTC
TRBV27	TRBJ2-3	NA	few	CASSSGGGDTQYF	TGTGCCAGCAGTTCAGGGGGAGGGGATACGCAGTATTTT
TRBV19	TRBJ2-2	TRBD2	NA	CASSLVAGGTGELFF	TGTGCCAGTAGTTTGGTAGCGGGAGGGACCGGGGAGCTGTTTTTT
TRBV5-4	TRBJ2-5	TRBD2	NA	CASSPTGGETQYF	TGTGCCAGCAGCCCTACGGGGGGAGAGACCCAGTACTTC
TRBV19	TRBJ2-1	TRBD1	NA	CASSKNPGQYNEQFF	TGTGCCAGTAGTAAAAACCCGGGACAGTACAATGAGCAGTTCTTC
TRBV27	TRBJ1-2	TRBD1	NA	CASSPNRGSYTF	TGTGCCAGCAGTCCCAACAGGGGTAGCTACACCTTC
TRBV29-1	TRBJ2-1	TRBD2	NA	CSAGTSFNEQFF	TGCAGCGCAGGGACTAGCTTCAATGAGCAGTTCTTC
TRBV10-3	TRBJ2-5	TRBD1	NA	CAISPGGTQYF	TGTGCCATCAGCCCAGGGGGGACCCAGTACTTC
TRBV2	TRBJ1-5	NA	NA	CASSEGGGQGLNQPQHF	TGTGCCAGCAGTGAAGGTGGAGGGCAGGGCCTCAATCAGCCCCAGCATTTT
TRBV30	TRBJ2-2	TRBD2	NA	CAWVLLAGGRKHSGELFF	TGTGCCTGGGTATTACTAGCGGGAGGTCGGAAGCATAGCGGGGAGCTGTTTTTT
TRBV6-1	TRBJ2-7	NA	NA	CASSGAGLSYEQYF	TGTGCCAGCAGTGGGGCGGGACTCTCCTACGAGCAGTACTTC